The 30 T cell receptor beta chains presented below share a single source sample, sequenced in a study of OX40 agonist ivuxolimab in advanced cancers. Library generation was performed with the immunoSEQ multiplex PCR assay. The source is immuneACCESS, and TCRdb retained only in-frame sequences with V and J called. Part of the clones is not carried over; for the studies checked, unresolved V genes explain less than half of this, and the remainder is unexplained. The sample yields 53,000 or so clones; around 87% were counted once. The top ten hold about 0.41% of the sample. The material was CD4+ or CD8+ T cells sorted from blood, obtained in a trial of the OX40 agonist ivuxolimab. Receptor source: an adult with an advanced solid tumor such as melanoma, head and neck, liver or kidney cancer.

This sequence joins TRBV18 and TRBJ1-3; the D is unclear. The germline gives CDR1 KGHSH, CDR2 LQKENI. Between the trimmed V and J ends, which lost 6 bases and 0 bases, there was a span of 12 bases. The CDR3 covers 15 residues. The CDR3 reads CASSPEAYSGNTIYF. The DNA of the CDR3 is TGTGCCAGCTCCCCGGAGGCTTACTCTGGAAACACCATATATTTT. The full variable domain, completed using reference TRBV18 and TRBJ1-3, is NAGVMQNPRHLVRRRGQEARLRCSPMKGHSHVYWYRQLPEEGLKFMVYLQKENIIDESGMPKERFSAEFPKEGPSILRIQQVVRGDSAAYFCASSPEAYSGNTIYFGEGSWLTVV.

Here the CDR3 reads CASSTTGQGYNEQFF. DNA for the CDR3: TGTGCCAGTAGTACCACGGGACAGGGGTACAATGAGCAGTTCTTC. The chain carries TRBV19 and TRBJ2-1, with 10 nucleotides matching TRBD1. V dropped 4 bases and J dropped 4; count of bases not matched to a gene: 4. Germline values: CDR1 LNHDA, CDR2 SQIVND (reference sequence). This CDR3 region has 15 residues. Variable domain in full (rest from reference TRBV19 and TRBJ2-1): DGGITQSPKYLFRKEGQNVTLSCEQNLNHDAMYWYRQDPGQGLRLIYYSQIVNDFQKGDIAEGYSVSREKKESFPLTVTSAQKNPTAFYLCASSTTGQGYNEQFFGPGTRLTVL.

This chain uses TRBV18 with TRBJ1-6; D is uncertain. Germline lookup yields CDR1 KGHSH and CDR2 LQKENI. The V end was cut by 1 base, the J end by 10 bases, with 17 bases between. This CDR3 comprises 16 residues. This CDR3 reads CASSPQAKITQSPLHF. CDR3 nucleotides: TGTGCCAGCTCACCACAGGCTAAAATTACCCAATCACCCCTCCACTTT.

V and J are TRBV19 and TRBJ2-7, with 7 bases identical to TRBD2. This CDR3 comprises 15 residues. Germline CDR1 and CDR2: LNHDA and SQIVND (reference sequence). V lost 5 bases, J lost 5 bases, and 12 bases stayed unmatched. The CDR3 region has the DNA TGTGCCAGTAGTGACCGGGGGGTCCCCCGCGACGAGCAGTACTTC. Translation gives CASSDRGVPRDEQYF.

The chain couples TRBV9 to TRBJ2-6; 9 positions agree with TRBD1. Germline V CDR1 and CDR2: SGDLS, YYNGEE. J lost 0 bases, V lost 3 bases, and 4 bases had no gene match. The CDR3 runs to 17 residues. CDR3 in amino acids: CASSATGGGSGANVLTF. CDR3 bases: TGTGCCAGCAGCGCGACAGGGGGAGGCTCTGGGGCCAACGTCCTGACTTTC.

The chain couples TRBV7-7 to TRBJ2-2; D gene unclear. The CDR3 runs to 13 residues. Trimming pared 5 bases from V and 5 bases from J, leaving 9 bases between. The germline CDR1 and CDR2 sequences are SSHAT and FNYEAQ (reference sequence). The CDR3 protein is CASSTDETGELFF. CDR3 sequence (DNA): TGTGCCAGCAGCACCGACGAAACCGGGGAGCTGTTTTTT.

This chain joins TRBV6-5 and TRBJ2-6; D is possibly TRBD1 (6 bases). Trimming stripped 10 bases from V and 4 bases from J, with 17 bases between. Germline CDR1 reads MNHEY; CDR2 reads SVGAGI. The CDR3 runs 15 residues. The CDR3 sequence: CATSRGQRGANVLTF. The CDR3, as DNA: TGTGCCACCTCCAGGGGCCAGCGAGGGGCCAACGTCCTGACTTTC.

The V gene is TRBV6-1, the J gene TRBJ2-1, with D uncertain. V dropped 6 bases and J dropped 4 bases, with 4 bases sitting between them. The CDR3 is 11 residues long. The germline CDR1 and CDR2 sequences are MNHNS and SASEGT. CDR3 DNA sequence: TGTGCCAGCAGCACGTACAATGAGCAGTTCTTC. This gives the protein CASSTYNEQFF.

The chain recombines TRBV18 with TRBJ2-2; D perhaps matches TRBD1 (6 bases). Germline CDR1 KGHSH, CDR2 LQKENI. There are 15 residues in the CDR3. Trimming took off 3 bases at V and 4 bases at J, with 12 bases between the two ends. DNA for the CDR3: TGTGCCAGCTCACCCTCGCAGGGGTCCACCGGGGAGCTGTTTTTT. Residues: CASSPSQGSTGELFF.

This chain connects TRBV7-9 to TRBJ1-1; D gene unclear. The CDR3 runs 13 residues. Germline CDR1 SEHNR, CDR2 FQNEAQ (reference sequence). Trimming shortened V by 4 bases and J by 0 bases, and 6 bases separated the two germline ends. The CDR3 DNA follows: TGTGCCAGCAGCTCACACTTGAACACTGAAGCTTTCTTT. Translation gives CASSSHLNTEAFF.

V is TRBV7-2 and J is TRBJ2-3; no clear D gene. The ends were cut back, 0 bases at V and 4 bases at J, with 8 bases in the middle. Germline V lookup: CDR1 SGHTA, CDR2 FQGNSA. The CDR3 runs to 14 residues. This chain's CDR3 is CASSLALIADTQYF. CDR3 coding DNA: TGTGCCAGCAGCTTAGCCCTGATCGCAGATACGCAGTATTTT.

The J gene is TRBJ1-1, the V gene TRBV19; TRBD1 is a possible D gene (6 bases). The germline CDR1 and CDR2 sequences are LNHDA and SQIVND (reference sequence). The V end was cut by 6 bases, the J end by 6 bases, with 20 bases between. The CDR3 extends over 15 amino acids. As DNA, the CDR3 is TGTGCCAGTAGAACTACAGGGATAGGTTTATCTGAAGCTTTCTTT. This translates into CASRTTGIGLSEAFF.

This rearrangement joins TRBV4-1 to TRBJ2-1, with unresolved D. The CDR3 sequence is 15 residues long. Germline assignment: CDR1 MGHRA and CDR2 YSYEKL. V was trimmed by 4 bases and J by 1 base, leaving 11 bases between them. For the CDR3, the DNA is TGCGCCAGCAGCCGGACCGCATCATCCTACAATGAGCAGTTCTTC. Amino acids: CASSRTASSYNEQFF.

The chain carries TRBV7-6 and TRBJ1-3, with a weak D call TRBD1 (5 bases). CDR3 size: 15 residues. Deletions cut 3 bases from V and 1 base from J, with 10 bases between. CDR1 and CDR2 (germline): SGHVS, FNYEAQ. The CDR3 protein is CASSFGGWSGNTIYF. The CDR3, as DNA: TGTGCCAGCAGCTTCGGGGGGTGGTCTGGAAACACCATATATTTT.

This clone was seen once. The chain is built from TRBV19 and TRBJ1-6; 9 bases line up with TRBD1. The trim removed 4 bases at V and 12 bases at J, leaving 13 bases unmatched. There are 16 residues in the CDR3. CDR1 is LNHDA and CDR2 is SQIVND in the germline V gene (reference sequence). In nucleotides, the CDR3 is TGTGCCAGTAGTAATCCGGGACAGGGACCACTTGGACCCCTCCACTTT. It yields the protein CASSNPGQGPLGPLHF.

The rearrangement joins TRBV11-2 to TRBJ2-7, with 8 bases identical to TRBD1. This CDR3 has 15 amino acids. Germline assignment: CDR1 SGHAT and CDR2 FQNNGV. The junction had 7 bases not matched to a gene; V was cut back by 4 bases and J by 2 bases. CDR3 DNA: TGTGCCAGCAGCTCTGACAGGGGAAGGACCTACGAGCAGTACTTC. Its translation is CASSSDRGRTYEQYF.

The chain carries TRBV5-1 and TRBJ1-2, with 9 nucleotides matching TRBD1. The V segment lost 4 bases and the J segment 4 bases; nucleotides outside the gene matches: 2. This CDR3 has 13 amino acids. The germline V gene has CDR1 SGHRS and CDR2 YFSETQ. CDR3 residues: CASSEGQGYGYTF. The CDR3, as DNA: TGCGCCAGCAGCGAGGGACAGGGCTATGGCTACACCTTC.

The CDR3 region is CASGDYGSYEQYF. The DNA for the CDR3 is TGTGCCAGCGGGGACTACGGCTCCTACGAGCAGTACTTC. The rearrangement joins TRBV27 to TRBJ2-7; 7 bases match TRBD2. Losses at the gene ends were 8 bases for V and 0 bases for J; bases not matched to a gene: 4. The CDR3 covers 13 residues. CDR1 and CDR2 (germline): MNHEY, SMNVEV (reference sequence).

V is TRBV7-8 and J is TRBJ2-2; the match to TRBD1 covers 8 bases. J lost 5 bases, V lost 5 bases, and 7 bases had no gene match. Germline CDR1 SGHVS, CDR2 FQNEAQ. The length of the CDR3 is 15 residues. CDR3 region: CASSLQGASTGELFF. The CDR3 DNA reads TGTGCCAGCAGCCTCCAGGGGGCGTCAACCGGGGAGCTGTTTTTT.

The chain joins TRBV6-5 to TRBJ1-2; a possible D gene is TRBD1 (6 bases). Trimming stripped 2 bases from V and 4 bases from J, with 8 bases between. Germline V gene data show CDR1 as MNHEY and CDR2 as SVGAGI. This CDR3 has 13 amino acids. The CDR3 DNA reads as TGTGCCAGCAGTTACCACAGGGCCTATGGCTACACCTTC. Its translation: CASSYHRAYGYTF.

The sample holds one count of this clone. Here the CDR3 reads CASSLIGLARNTIYF. The CDR3 DNA reads as TGTGCCAGCAGCCTCATAGGCCTAGCGAGAAACACCATATATTTT. The rearrangement uses TRBV7-8 and TRBJ1-3; no firm D call. The CDR3 spans 15 residues. Germline V gene data show CDR1 as SGHVS and CDR2 as FQNEAQ. Trimming cost V 5 bases and J 5 bases, with 16 bases left between them.

The chain carries TRBV4-1 and TRBJ2-1, with D possibly matching TRBD1 (6 bases). The CDR3 has 14 amino acids. Germline CDR1 MGHRA, CDR2 YSYEKL. Between the trimmed V and J ends, which lost 3 bases and 9 bases, there was a span of 15 bases. The CDR3 region is CASSQYYQGSEQFF. The CDR3 DNA sequence: TGCGCCAGCAGCCAGTACTACCAGGGGAGTGAGCAGTTCTTC.

This sequence joins TRBV4-3 and TRBJ2-1, with D perhaps being TRBD1 or TRBD2 (6 bases each). The CDR3 runs to 15 residues. V lost 4 bases to trimming and J lost 7 bases, with 17 bases between them. Germline loops: CDR1 LGHNA, CDR2 YSLEER. The CDR3 sequence is CASSRGQGGWNEQFF. CDR3 nucleotides: TGCGCCAGCAGCCGGGGGCAAGGAGGGTGGAATGAGCAGTTCTTC.

This clone has just one count. The gene calls are TRBV10-3 and TRBJ2-3; D is unresolved. Looked up from germline, CDR1 is ENHRY and CDR2 is SYGVKD. The CDR3 loop spans 14 amino acids. Trimming removed 8 bases from V and 0 bases from J, with 12 bases in between. The CDR3 protein is CAIRDGASTDTQYF. In DNA form, the CDR3 reads TGTGCCATCCGCGATGGCGCTAGCACAGATACGCAGTATTTT.

The genes are TRBV27 and TRBJ1-4, with 7 positions matching TRBD1. V lost 6 bases, J lost 5 bases, and 3 bases stayed unmatched. Germline V CDR1 and CDR2: MNHEY, SMNVEV (reference sequence). The CDR3 contains 13 residues. The CDR3 DNA reads TGTGCCAGCAGGAGGACAGGAAATGAAAAACTGTTTTTT. Translated, it gives CASRRTGNEKLFF.

The V and J genes are TRBV25-1 and TRBJ1-1; D is uncertain. Germline V gene sequence: CDR1 MGHDK, CDR2 SYGVNS. The CDR3 consists of 15 residues. V was cut by 6 bases and J by 6 bases, with 20 bases left in between. Here the CDR3 reads CASSGSLAGRAEAFF. The CDR3 region has the DNA TGTGCCAGCAGCGGGTCGTTAGCCGGCAGAGCTGAAGCTTTCTTT.

This clone was observed a single time. The genes are TRBV2 and TRBJ1-5; no firm D call. The V gene lost 6 bases and the J gene lost 0 bases, with 9 bases spanning the gap. There are 14 residues in the CDR3. Germline-derived CDR1 and CDR2 are SNHLY and FYNNEI. The chain's CDR3 is CASSQTNSNQPQHF. In DNA form, the CDR3 reads TGTGCCAGCAGCCAAACAAATAGCAATCAGCCCCAGCATTTT.

The CDR3 nucleotides are TGTGCCAGCAGCTTGTTTGCGGGAGAGTACGAGCAGTACTTC. This codes for CASSLFAGEYEQYF. This chain links TRBV7-9 with TRBJ2-5; 7 bases agree with TRBD2. The J call may be in error: the DNA end matches TRBJ2-7 better. The CDR3 is 14 amino acids. In germline, CDR1 is SEHNR, CDR2 FQNEAQ (reference sequence).

Of note for this clone: In the same sample, other DNA sequences code for this CDR3. The chain uses TRBV5-1 and TRBJ2-7, with D possibly matching TRBD1 (6 bases). This CDR3 is 14 amino acids long. Germline CDR1 is SGHRS and CDR2 is YFSETQ. Trimming removed 0 bases from V and 2 bases from J, with 9 bases in between. Here the CDR3 reads CASSLAGQTYEQYF. The CDR3 bases are TGCGCCAGCAGCTTGGCTGGACAGACCTACGAGCAGTACTTC.

This clone was observed once. The V gene is TRBV6-6, the J gene TRBJ1-2; 8 bases fit TRBD1. The germline CDR1 and CDR2 sequences are MNHNY and SVGAGI (reference sequence). The CDR3 totals 14 residues. V shed 5 bases and J 3 bases; nucleotides not matched to a gene: 5. The CDR3 here is CASSLSGGDYGYTF. DNA for the CDR3: TGTGCCAGCAGTCTCTCAGGGGGCGACTATGGCTACACCTTC.